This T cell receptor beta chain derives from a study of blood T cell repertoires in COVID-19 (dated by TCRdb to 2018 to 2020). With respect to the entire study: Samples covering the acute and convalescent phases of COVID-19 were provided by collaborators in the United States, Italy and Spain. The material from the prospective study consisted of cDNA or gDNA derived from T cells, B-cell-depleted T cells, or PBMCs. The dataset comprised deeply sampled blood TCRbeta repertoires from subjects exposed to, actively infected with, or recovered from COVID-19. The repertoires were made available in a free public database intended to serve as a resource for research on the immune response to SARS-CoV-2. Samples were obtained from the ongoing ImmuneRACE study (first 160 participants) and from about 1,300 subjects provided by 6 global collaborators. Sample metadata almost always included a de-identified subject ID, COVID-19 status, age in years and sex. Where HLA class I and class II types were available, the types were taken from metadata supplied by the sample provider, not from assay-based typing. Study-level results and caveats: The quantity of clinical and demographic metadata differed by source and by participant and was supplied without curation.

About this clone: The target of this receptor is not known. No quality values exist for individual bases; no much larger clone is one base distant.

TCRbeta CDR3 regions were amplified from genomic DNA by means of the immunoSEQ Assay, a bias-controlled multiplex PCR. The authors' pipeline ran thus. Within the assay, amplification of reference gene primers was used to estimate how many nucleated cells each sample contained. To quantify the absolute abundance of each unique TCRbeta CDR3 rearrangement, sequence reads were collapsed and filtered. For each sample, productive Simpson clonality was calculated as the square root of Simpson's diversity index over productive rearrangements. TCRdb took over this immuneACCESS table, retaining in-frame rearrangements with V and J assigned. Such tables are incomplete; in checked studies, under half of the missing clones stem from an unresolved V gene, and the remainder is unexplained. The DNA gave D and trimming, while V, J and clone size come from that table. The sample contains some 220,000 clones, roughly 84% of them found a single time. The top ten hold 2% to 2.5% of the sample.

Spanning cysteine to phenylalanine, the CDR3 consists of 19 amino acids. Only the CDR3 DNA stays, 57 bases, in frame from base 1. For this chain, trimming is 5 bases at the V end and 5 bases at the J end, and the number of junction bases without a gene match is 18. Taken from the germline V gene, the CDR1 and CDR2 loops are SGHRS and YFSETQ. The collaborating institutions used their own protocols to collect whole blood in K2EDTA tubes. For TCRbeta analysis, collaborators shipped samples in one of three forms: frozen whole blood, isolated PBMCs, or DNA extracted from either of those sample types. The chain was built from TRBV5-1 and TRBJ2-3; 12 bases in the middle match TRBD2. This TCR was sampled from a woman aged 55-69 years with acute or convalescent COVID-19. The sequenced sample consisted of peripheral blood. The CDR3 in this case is CASSFPTAPSGGVVDTQYF. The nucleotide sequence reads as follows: TGCGCCAGCAGTTTTCCTACGGCCCCTAGCGGGGGGGTAGTAGATACGCAGTATTTT.